This T cell receptor beta chain was found in a study of OX40 agonist ivuxolimab in advanced cancers. Assay used: immunoSEQ multiplex PCR; TCRdb lists only in-frame clones, some missing. Of about 65,000 clones in the sample, roughly 90% were seen once. After removal of 2 bases from V and 5 bases from J, the junction contained 2 bases not matched to a gene. The CDR3 spans 13 residues. Germline V gene data show CDR1 as SGHRS and CDR2 as YFSETQ. Whole-study findings and limits: Low normalized T-cell clonal expansion was additionally recorded for some nonresponders.

This clone was counted between two and nine times. The antigen is undetermined. The identical CDR3 is also encoded by other nucleotide sequences in the sample. The input for sequencing was CD4+ or CD8+ T cells sorted from blood, taken in a trial of the OX40 agonist ivuxolimab. The clonotype was recovered from an adult with an advanced solid tumor such as melanoma, head and neck, liver or kidney cancer. J is TRBJ2-3 and V is TRBV5-1, with TRBD2 matching over 7 bases. The CDR3 DNA sequence: TGCGCCAGCAGCTTAGGGAGGGGAGATACGCAGTATTTT. This sequence encodes CASSLGRGDTQYF. Complete variable domain (other parts from reference TRBV5-1 and TRBJ2-3): KAGVTQTPRYLIKTRGQQVTLSCSPISGHRSVSWYQQTPGQGLQFLFEYFSETQRNKGNFPGRFSGRQFSNSRSEMNVSTLELGDSALYLCASSLGRGDTQYFGPGTRLTVL.